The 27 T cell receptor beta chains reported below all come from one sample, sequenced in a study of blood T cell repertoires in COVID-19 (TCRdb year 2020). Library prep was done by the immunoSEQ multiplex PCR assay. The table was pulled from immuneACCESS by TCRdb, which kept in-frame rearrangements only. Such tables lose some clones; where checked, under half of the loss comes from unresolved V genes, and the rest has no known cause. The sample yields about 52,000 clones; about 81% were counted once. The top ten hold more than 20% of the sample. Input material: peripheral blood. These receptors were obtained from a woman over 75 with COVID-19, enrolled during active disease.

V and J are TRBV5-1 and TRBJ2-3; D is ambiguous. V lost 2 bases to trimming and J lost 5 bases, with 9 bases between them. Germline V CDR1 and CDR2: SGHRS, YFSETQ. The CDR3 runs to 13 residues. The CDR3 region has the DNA TGCGCCAGCAGCTTTTCGATAGAAGATACGCAGTATTTT. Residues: CASSFSIEDTQYF.

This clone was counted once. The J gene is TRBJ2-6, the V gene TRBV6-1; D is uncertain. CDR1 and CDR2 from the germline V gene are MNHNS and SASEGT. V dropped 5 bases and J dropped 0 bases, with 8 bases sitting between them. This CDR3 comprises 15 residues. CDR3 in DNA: TGTGCCAGCAGTCCAGCGAGCTCTGGGGCCAACGTCCTGACTTTC. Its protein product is CASSPASSGANVLTF.

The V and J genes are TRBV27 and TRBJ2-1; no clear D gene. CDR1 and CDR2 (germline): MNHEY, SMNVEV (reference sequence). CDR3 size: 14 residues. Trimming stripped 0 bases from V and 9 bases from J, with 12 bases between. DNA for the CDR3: TGTGCCAGCAGTTTATCGAGACTTATCGGTGAGCAGTTCTTC. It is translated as CASSLSRLIGEQFF.

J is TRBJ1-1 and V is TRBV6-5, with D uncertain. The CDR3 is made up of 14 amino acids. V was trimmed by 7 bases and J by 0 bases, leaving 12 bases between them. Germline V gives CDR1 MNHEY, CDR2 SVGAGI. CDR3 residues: CASTINGLNTEAFF. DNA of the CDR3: TGTGCCAGCACCATCAACGGGTTGAACACTGAAGCTTTCTTT.

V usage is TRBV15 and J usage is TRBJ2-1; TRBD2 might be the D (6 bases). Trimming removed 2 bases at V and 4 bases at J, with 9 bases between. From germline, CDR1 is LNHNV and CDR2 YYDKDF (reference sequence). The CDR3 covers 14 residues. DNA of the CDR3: TGTGCCACCAGCAGACCCCTAGCGTACAATGAGCAGTTCTTC. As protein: CATSRPLAYNEQFF.

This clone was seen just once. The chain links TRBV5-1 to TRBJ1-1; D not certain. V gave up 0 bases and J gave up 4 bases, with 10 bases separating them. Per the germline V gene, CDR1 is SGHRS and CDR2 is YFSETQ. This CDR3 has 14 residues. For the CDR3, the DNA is TGCGCCAGCAGCTTGGGGTGGGCCGCCACTGAAGCTTTCTTT. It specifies CASSLGWAATEAFF.

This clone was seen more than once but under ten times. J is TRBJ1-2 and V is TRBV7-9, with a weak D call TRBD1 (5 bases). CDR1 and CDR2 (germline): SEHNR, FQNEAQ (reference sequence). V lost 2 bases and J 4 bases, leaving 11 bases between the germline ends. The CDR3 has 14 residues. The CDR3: CASSLQTGFYGYTF. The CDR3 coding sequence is TGTGCCAGCAGCTTACAAACAGGATTCTATGGCTACACCTTC.

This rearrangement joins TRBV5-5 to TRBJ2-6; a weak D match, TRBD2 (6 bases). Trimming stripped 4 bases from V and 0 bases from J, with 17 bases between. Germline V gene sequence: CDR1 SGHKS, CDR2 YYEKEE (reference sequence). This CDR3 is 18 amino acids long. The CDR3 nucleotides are TGTGCCAGCAGCATCCTGCCGGGAGAAAACTCTGGGGCCAACGTCCTGACTTTC. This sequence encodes CASSILPGENSGANVLTF. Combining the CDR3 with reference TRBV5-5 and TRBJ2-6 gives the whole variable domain DAGVTQSPTHLIKTRGQQVTLRCSPISGHKSVSWYQQVLGQGPQFIFQYYEKEERGRGNFPDRFSARQFPNYSSELNVNALLLGDSALYLCASSILPGENSGANVLTFGAGSRLTVL.

The CDR3 region has the DNA TGCGCCAGCAGCTTGGGAGCGGAGCGCTACGAGCAGTACTTC. It codes for CASSLGAERYEQYF. The genes are TRBV5-1 and TRBJ2-7; a possible D gene is TRBD2 (5 bases). V lost 0 bases, J lost 3 bases, and 10 bases lay in between. This CDR3 spans 14 amino acids. CDR1 is SGHRS, CDR2 YFSETQ, per germline.

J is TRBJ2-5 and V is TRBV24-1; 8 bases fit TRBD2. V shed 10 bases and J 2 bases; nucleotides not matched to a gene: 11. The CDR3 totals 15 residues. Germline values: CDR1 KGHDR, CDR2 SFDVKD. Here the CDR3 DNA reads TGTGCCACTACAGCGGGAGACACTAGACAAGAGACCCAGTACTTC. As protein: CATTAGDTRQETQYF.

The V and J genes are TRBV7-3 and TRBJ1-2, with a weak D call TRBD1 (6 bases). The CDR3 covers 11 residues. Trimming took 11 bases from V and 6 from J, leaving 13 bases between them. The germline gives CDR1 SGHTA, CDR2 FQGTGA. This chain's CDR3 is CAVGQGNGYTF. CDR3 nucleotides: TGTGCCGTGGGGCAGGGGAATGGCTACACCTTC.

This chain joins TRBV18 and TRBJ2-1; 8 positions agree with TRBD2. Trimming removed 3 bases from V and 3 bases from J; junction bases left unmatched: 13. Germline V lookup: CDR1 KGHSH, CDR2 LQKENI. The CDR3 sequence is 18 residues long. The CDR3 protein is CASSPTLGAGEGYNEQFF. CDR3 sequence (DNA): TGTGCCAGCTCACCTACCTTGGGAGCGGGAGAAGGCTACAATGAGCAGTTCTTC.

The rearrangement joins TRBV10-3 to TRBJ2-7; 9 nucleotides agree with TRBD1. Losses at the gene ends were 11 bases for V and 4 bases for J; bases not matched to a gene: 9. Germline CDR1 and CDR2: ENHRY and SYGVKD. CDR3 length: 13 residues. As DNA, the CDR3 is TGTGCCGCCAGCGGGACAGGGAGTTACGAGCAGTACTTC. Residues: CAASGTGSYEQYF.

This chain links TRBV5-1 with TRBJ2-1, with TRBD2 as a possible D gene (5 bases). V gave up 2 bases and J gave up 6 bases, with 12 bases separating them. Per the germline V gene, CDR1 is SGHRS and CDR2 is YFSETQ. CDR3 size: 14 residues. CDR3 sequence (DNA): TGCGCCAGCAGCTTTGAACAACTAGGCAATGAGCAGTTCTTC. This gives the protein CASSFEQLGNEQFF.

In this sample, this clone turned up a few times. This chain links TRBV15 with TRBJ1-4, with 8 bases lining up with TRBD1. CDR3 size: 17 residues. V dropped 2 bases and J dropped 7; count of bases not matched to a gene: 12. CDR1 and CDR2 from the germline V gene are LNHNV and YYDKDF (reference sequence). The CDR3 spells CATSRLRIQGASEKLFF. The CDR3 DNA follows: TGTGCCACCAGCAGACTCAGAATCCAGGGGGCTAGTGAAAAACTGTTTTTT.

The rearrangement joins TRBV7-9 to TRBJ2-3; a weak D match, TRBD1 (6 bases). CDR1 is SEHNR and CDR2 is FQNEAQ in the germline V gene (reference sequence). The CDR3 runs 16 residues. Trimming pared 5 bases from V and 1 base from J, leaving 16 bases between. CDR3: CASSKAQGGGTDTQYF. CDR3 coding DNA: TGTGCCAGCAGCAAGGCACAGGGCGGTGGCACAGATACGCAGTATTTT.

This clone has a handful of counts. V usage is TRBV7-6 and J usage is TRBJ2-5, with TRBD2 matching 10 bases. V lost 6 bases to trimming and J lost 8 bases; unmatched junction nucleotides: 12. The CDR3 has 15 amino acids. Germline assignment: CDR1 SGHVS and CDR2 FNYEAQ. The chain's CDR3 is CASSQASGSSVTQYF. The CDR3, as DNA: TGTGCCAGCAGTCAGGCTAGCGGGAGCTCGGTCACCCAGTACTTC.

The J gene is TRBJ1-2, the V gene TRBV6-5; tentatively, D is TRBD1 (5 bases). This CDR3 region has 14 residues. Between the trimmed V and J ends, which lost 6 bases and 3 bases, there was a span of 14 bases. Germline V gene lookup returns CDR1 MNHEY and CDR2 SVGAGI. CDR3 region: CASSLAGLDYGYTF. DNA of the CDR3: TGTGCCAGCAGCCTGGCAGGGTTGGACTATGGCTACACCTTC.

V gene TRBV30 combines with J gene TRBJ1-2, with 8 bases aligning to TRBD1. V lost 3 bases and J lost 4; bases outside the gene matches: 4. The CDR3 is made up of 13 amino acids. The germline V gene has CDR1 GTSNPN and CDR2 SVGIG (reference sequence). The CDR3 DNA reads TGTGCCTGGAGGCAGGGGGCTGGCTATGGCTACACCTTC. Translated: CAWRQGAGYGYTF.

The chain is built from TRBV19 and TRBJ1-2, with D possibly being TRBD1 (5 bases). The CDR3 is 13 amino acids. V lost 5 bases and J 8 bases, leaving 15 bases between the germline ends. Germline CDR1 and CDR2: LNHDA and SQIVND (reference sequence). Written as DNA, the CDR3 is TGTGCCAGTAGTTCCAGGGTCAGCGGGGGCTACACCTTC. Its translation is CASSSRVSGGYTF.

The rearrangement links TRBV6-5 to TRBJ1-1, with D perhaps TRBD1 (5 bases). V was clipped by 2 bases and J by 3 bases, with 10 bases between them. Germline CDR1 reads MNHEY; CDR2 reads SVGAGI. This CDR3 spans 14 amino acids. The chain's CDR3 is CASSYGGSYTEAFF. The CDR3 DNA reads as TGTGCCAGCAGTTACGGGGGGTCCTACACTGAAGCTTTCTTT.

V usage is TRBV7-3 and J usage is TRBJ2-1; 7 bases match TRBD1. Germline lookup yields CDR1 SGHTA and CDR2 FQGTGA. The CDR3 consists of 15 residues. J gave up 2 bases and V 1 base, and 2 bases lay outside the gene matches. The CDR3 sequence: CASSLIQGAYNEQFF. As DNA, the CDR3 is TGTGCCAGCAGCTTAATCCAGGGGGCCTACAATGAGCAGTTCTTC.

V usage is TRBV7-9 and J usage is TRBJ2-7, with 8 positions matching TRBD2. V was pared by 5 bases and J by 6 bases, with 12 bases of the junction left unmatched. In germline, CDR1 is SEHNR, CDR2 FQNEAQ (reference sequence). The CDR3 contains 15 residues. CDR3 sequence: CASSMTMGLVLEQYF. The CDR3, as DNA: TGTGCCAGCAGCATGACGATGGGACTAGTCCTCGAGCAGTACTTC.

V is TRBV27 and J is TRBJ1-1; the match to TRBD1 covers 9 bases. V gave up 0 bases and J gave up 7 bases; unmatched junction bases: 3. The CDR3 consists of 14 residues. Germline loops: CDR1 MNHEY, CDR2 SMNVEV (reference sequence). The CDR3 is CASSLSWDRDEAFF. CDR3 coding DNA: TGTGCCAGCAGTTTATCTTGGGACAGGGATGAAGCTTTCTTT.

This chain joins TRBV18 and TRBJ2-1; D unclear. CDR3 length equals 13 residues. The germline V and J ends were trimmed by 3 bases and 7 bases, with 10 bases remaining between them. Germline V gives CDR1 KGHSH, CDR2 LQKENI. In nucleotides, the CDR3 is TGTGCCAGCTCACCCGCGAACCGTAATGAGCAGTTCTTC. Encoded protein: CASSPANRNEQFF.

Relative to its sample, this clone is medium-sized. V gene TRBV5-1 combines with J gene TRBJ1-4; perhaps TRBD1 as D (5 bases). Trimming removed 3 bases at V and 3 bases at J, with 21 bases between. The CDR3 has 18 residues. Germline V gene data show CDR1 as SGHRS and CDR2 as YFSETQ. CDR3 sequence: CASSSGTAGRLANEKLFF. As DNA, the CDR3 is TGCGCCAGCAGCTCCGGGACGGCCGGGAGGTTAGCTAATGAAAAACTGTTTTTT.

The CDR3 DNA sequence: TGTGCCAGCAGCCAAGTGTCCCCCCTAGCGGGAGGTGCCCCGGACTACAATGAGCAGTTCTTC. Residues: CASSQVSPLAGGAPDYNEQFF. The V and J genes are TRBV3-1 (or the pseudogene TRBV3-2) and TRBJ2-1; TRBD2 agrees at 11 bases. The CDR3 is 21 amino acids. Germline assignment: CDR1 LGHDT and CDR2 YNNKEL (reference sequence). Trimming cost V 1 base and J 3 bases; bases outside gene matches: 17.